A selection of T cell receptor beta chains follows, all from one sample in a study of blood T cell repertoires in COVID-19. Repertoires were generated with immunoSEQ multiplex PCR, while TCRdb's copy carries only in-frame clones and drops some. In the table there are about 160,000 clones, more than 75% of which are singletons. The sample taken for sequencing was peripheral blood. Source of these receptors: a human donor with acute or convalescent COVID-19. The donor label of this sample is uncertain. Both conserved end residues are part of each CDR3. The D gene is left open where the match is weak. Size is omitted from some rows. Given values are once, few, many or a class for expanded clones.

>TRBV3-1/TRBV3-2|TRBD2|NA|TRBJ2-1
TGTGCCAGCAGCCAACTAGCGGGGGGGCAGGTTGAGCAGTTCTTC
CASSQLAGGQVEQFF
>TRBV4-1|TRBD2|NA|TRBJ2-5
TGCGCCAGCAGCCAAGGCCCCCAGCGGGGGGCCCCGGAAACCCAGTACTTC
CASSQGPQRGAPETQYF
>TRBV7-9|NA|NA|TRBJ1-6
TGTGCCAGCAGCTTAAAGTCAGCACCCCTCCACTTT
CASSLKSAPLHF
>TRBV25-1|NA|NA|TRBJ2-7
TGTGCCAGCAGTGATGGCATCTACGAGCAGTACTTC
CASSDGIYEQYF
>TRBV3-1/TRBV3-2|NA|NA|TRBJ2-7
TGTGCCAGCAGCCCCCAAAGGACTAATCCCGAGCAGTACTTC
CASSPQRTNPEQYF
>TRBV7-3|TRBD1|NA|TRBJ2-7
TGTGCCAGCAGCAAGGTTGGGGACAGGGAATACGAGCAGTACTTC
CASSKVGDREYEQYF
>TRBV7-2|NA|once|TRBJ2-7
TGTGCCAGCAGCTTAGGGGGTCAGGGCTTCCCCTACGAGCAGTACTTC
CASSLGGQGFPYEQYF
>TRBV7-6|NA|NA|TRBJ2-2
TGTGCCAGCAGCACACCCCCAGGGTCCTCTTGGAACACCGGGGAGCTGTTTTTT
CASSTPPGSSWNTGELFF
>TRBV5-1|TRBD1|once|TRBJ1-2
TGCGCCAGCAGCCCGACAGGGTATGGCTACACCTTC
CASSPTGYGYTF
>TRBV19|NA|NA|TRBJ2-7
TGTGCCAGTAGTATAGGCTCGTTTATGGGGGCCCGCTACGAGCAGTACTTC
CASSIGSFMGARYEQYF
>TRBV9|TRBD2|NA|TRBJ2-5
TGTGCCAGCAGCCCTCCCGGGAGGGGCGGTGGGGAGACCCAGTACTTC
CASSPPGRGGGETQYF
>TRBV19|TRBD1|NA|TRBJ1-6
TGTGCCAGTAGCAGGGGGGTACAGGGAAGCTCCTATAATTCACCCCTCCACTTT
CASSRGVQGSSYNSPLHF
>TRBV4-3|TRBD1|few|TRBJ1-2
TGCGCCAGCAGCCAAGGGAGACAGGGGGTTTACTATGGCTACACCTTC
CASSQGRQGVYYGYTF
>TRBV12-3/TRBV12-4|TRBD1|NA|TRBJ1-1
TGTGCCAGCAGTTTAGTTACAGGGGAGCGAGCTTTCTTT
CASSLVTGERAFF
>TRBV5-1|NA|NA|TRBJ2-3
TGCGCCAGCAGCTTGGGGGGGAGACAGGAAGCAGATACGCAGTATTTT
CASSLGGRQEADTQYF
>TRBV6-6|TRBD1|once|TRBJ1-4
TGTGCCAGCAGTGGATCCGGGACAGGGGCTGGAACTAATGAAAAACTGTTTTTT
CASSGSGTGAGTNEKLFF
>TRBV3-1/TRBV3-2|TRBD1|NA|TRBJ2-7
TGTGCCAGCAGCTCCCGGGACAGCTCCTACGAGCAGTACTTC
CASSSRDSSYEQYF
>TRBV11-2|NA|NA|TRBJ2-5
TGTGCCAGCAGCACGGGACTCGAAGAGACCCAGTACTTC
CASSTGLEETQYF